This TCR beta chain was observed in a study of PD-L1 blockade in urothelial cancer. Time point: pretreatment peripheral blood. CDR1 and CDR2 from the germline V gene are LNHDA and SQIVND (reference sequence). The CDR3 runs to 16 residues. Trimming cost V 8 bases and J 6 bases; bases outside gene matches: 12. Profiling relied on immunoSEQ multiplex PCR, and the TCRdb table lists in-frame clones only, not all of them. The data hold 70,000 to 75,000 clones, with approximately 87% observed a single time. The material was PBMCs, obtained around atezolizumab (anti-PD-L1) treatment. The V gene is TRBV19, the J gene TRBJ2-1; 11 nucleotides match TRBD2. The TCR was taken from a man in his sixties or seventies with urothelial cancer. CDR3 DNA: TGTGCCAGTGTATCATTAGCGGGAGGGTCCCCCAATGAGCAGTTCTTC. As protein: CASVSLAGGSPNEQFF.